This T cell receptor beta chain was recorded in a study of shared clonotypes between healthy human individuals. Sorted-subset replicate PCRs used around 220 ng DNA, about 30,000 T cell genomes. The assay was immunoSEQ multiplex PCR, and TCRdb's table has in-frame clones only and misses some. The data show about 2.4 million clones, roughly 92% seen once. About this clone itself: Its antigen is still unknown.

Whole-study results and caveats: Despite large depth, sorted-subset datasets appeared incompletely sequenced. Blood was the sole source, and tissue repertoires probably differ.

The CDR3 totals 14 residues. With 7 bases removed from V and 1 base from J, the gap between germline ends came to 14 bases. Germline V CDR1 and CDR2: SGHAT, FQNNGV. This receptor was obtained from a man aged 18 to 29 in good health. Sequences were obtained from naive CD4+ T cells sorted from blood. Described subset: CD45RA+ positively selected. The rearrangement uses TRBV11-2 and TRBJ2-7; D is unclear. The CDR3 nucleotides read TGTGCCAGCATCCCCGGGTGGCCATCCTACGAGCAGTACTTC. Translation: CASIPGWPSYEQYF.